The 13 T cell receptor beta chains presented below share a single source sample, sequenced in a study of blood T cells in healthy people across ages (dated by TCRdb to between 2015 and 2017). The library came from 5' RACE. Sequenced on an Illumina HiSeq 2500. A second about 7 to 12 cycle PCR used a sample-barcoded 5' primer and a J-beta primer mix. TCRdb passed the public sequencing reads through fastp at Q25 and MiXCR, retaining productive beta sequences. Rows merge per CDR3 protein into single entries with the most common DNA and genes. Within this sample are about a million distinct CDR3 sequences, with under 50% of them counted one time only. The ten largest clones represent around an eighth of the sample. Material: blood. The source of these receptors is a man aged 30 to 45 in good health.

The genes are TRBV11-3 and TRBJ2-5; TRBD1 might be the D (6 bases). Germline V gives CDR1 SGHNT, CDR2 YENEEA. This CDR3 contains 15 residues. Trimming took off 2 bases at V and 7 bases at J, with 17 bases between the two ends. The CDR3 sequence is CASSLRGKGRGTQYF. CDR3 nucleotides: TGTGCCAGCAGCTTAAGGGGGAAAGGGCGAGGGACCCAGTACTTC.

V gene TRBV20-1 combines with J gene TRBJ2-4; D perhaps matches TRBD1 (5 bases). The germline V gene encodes CDR1 DFQATT and CDR2 SNEGSKA (reference sequence). The CDR3 is made up of 14 amino acids. Between the trimmed V and J ends, which lost 2 bases and 4 bases, there was a span of 12 bases. In DNA, the CDR3 is TGCAGTGCTAGATTGGACACCTCAAAAAACATTCAGTACTTC. Protein: CSARLDTSKNIQYF.

This clonotype was counted only a few times. V and J are TRBV5-1 and TRBJ2-1, with 10 bases identical to TRBD2. This CDR3 is built from 16 residues. Germline values: CDR1 SGHRS, CDR2 YFSETQ. The junction had 10 bases not matched to a gene; V was cut back by 3 bases and J by 7 bases. The CDR3 here is CASSSVAGGKYNEQFF. The CDR3 coding sequence is TGCGCCAGCAGCTCCGTAGCGGGGGGAAAGTATAATGAGCAGTTCTTC.

The genes are TRBV11-2 and TRBJ2-2, with 7 bases that match TRBD2. CDR1 and CDR2 (germline): SGHAT, FQNNGV. This CDR3 spans 13 amino acids. V dropped 5 bases and J dropped 7; count of bases not matched to a gene: 4. The CDR3 spells CASSDLAGGELFF. In DNA form, the CDR3 reads TGTGCCAGCAGCGACTTAGCGGGCGGGGAGCTGTTTTTT.

The chain has TRBV10-3 and TRBJ2-3, with TRBD2 as a possible D gene (5 bases). Per germline, CDR1 ENHRY and CDR2 SYGVKD. There are 14 residues in the CDR3. The ends were cut back, 8 bases at V and 1 base at J, with 13 bases in the middle. The CDR3 DNA reads TGTGCCATCGGGAGCGTTTTGCGCACAGATACGCAGTATTTT. Residues: CAIGSVLRTDTQYF.

This chain connects TRBV20-1 to TRBJ1-1; 7 positions match TRBD1. The CDR3 sequence is 14 residues long. The germline gives CDR1 DFQATT, CDR2 SNEGSKA (reference sequence). Losses at the gene ends were 6 bases for V and 3 bases for J; bases not matched to a gene: 10. The CDR3 DNA follows: TGCAGTGCCCAGGGGGAGAACGTAGACACTGAAGCTTTCTTT. Protein: CSAQGENVDTEAFF.

On this clonotype: A junction boundary mismatches the germline segment, possibly from a read error. J is TRBJ2-3 and V is TRBV4-1, with 8 nucleotides matching TRBD2. The CDR3 contains 16 residues. The germline V gene encodes CDR1 MGHRA and CDR2 YSYEKL. CDR3 sequence reads: CASSPQIAGHTDTQYF. CDR3 coding DNA: TGTGCCAGTAGCCCGCAAATAGCGGGACACACAGATACGCAGTATTTT.

This rearrangement joins TRBV3-1 to TRBJ2-4, with a possible D match to TRBD2 (5 bases). The CDR3 runs 16 residues. Trimming left V 2 bases short and J 3 bases short, with 14 bases between. Germline CDR1 is LGHDT and CDR2 is YNNKEL (reference sequence). The CDR3 loop is CASSQPGGRYKNIQYF. CDR3 DNA: TGTGCCAGCAGCCAACCCGGCGGGCGGTACAAAAACATTCAGTACTTC.

In its sample, this clonotype was seen a few times. CDR3: CASSESGANYGYTF. The CDR3 nucleotides are TGTGCCAGCAGTGAATCTGGGGCTAACTATGGCTACACCTTC. This chain joins TRBV25-1 and TRBJ1-2; no reliable D call. Germline V lookup: CDR1 MGHDK, CDR2 SYGVNS. The CDR3 length is 14 residues. Between the trimmed V and J ends, which lost 1 base and 0 bases, there was a span of 6 bases.

The V gene is TRBV28, the J gene TRBJ2-7, with D possibly matching TRBD1 (6 bases). V gave up 5 bases and J gave up 10 bases, with 27 bases separating them. Germline assignment: CDR1 MDHEN and CDR2 SYDVKM. The CDR3 runs 16 residues. The CDR3 DNA sequence: TGTGCCAGCAGTGATGCTAAGCGGACAGCCCAAGAGGCCCAGTACTTC. Amino acid sequence: CASSDAKRTAQEAQYF. Full variable domain (outside the CDR3, taken from reference TRBV28 and TRBJ2-7): DVKVTQSSRYLVKRTGEKVFLECVQDMDHENMFWYRQDPGLGLRLIYFSYDVKMKEKGDIPEGYSVSREKKERFSLILESASTNQTSMYLCASSDAKRTAQEAQYFGPGTRLTVT.

This clonotype came up a few times. The chain employs TRBV7-2 and TRBJ2-3, with 9 bases lining up with TRBD2. The germline V gene has CDR1 SGHTA and CDR2 FQGNSA. After removal of 4 bases from V and 7 bases from J, the junction contained 12 bases not matched to a gene. This CDR3 contains 16 residues. CDR3 DNA: TGTGCCAGCAGCTCGATGTCCGGGACTAGCCCAAATACGCAGTATTTT. This codes for CASSSMSGTSPNTQYF.

The chain employs TRBV15 and TRBJ2-1, with TRBD2 matching over 8 bases. From germline, CDR1 is LNHNV and CDR2 YYDKDF (reference sequence). The CDR3 runs to 16 residues. V lost 0 bases, J lost 8 bases, and 9 bases stayed unmatched. The CDR3 DNA is TGTGCCACCAGCAGAGATGGGGGACTAGTAGGGTATGAGCAGTTCTTC. This sequence encodes CATSRDGGLVGYEQFF.

The chain combines TRBV12-3 or TRBV12-4 with TRBJ2-3; the match to TRBD2 covers 9 bases. The CDR3 is made up of 17 amino acids. The junction had 9 bases not matched to a gene; V was cut back by 4 bases and J by 1 base. In DNA, the CDR3 is TGTGCCAGCAGTTCGACGGGGGGCGGGGGGGGCACAGATACGCAGTATTTT. Amino acids: CASSSTGGGGGTDTQYF.